The clone carrying this T cell receptor beta chain occurred a few times. The germline V gene has CDR1 DFQATT and CDR2 SNEGSKA (reference sequence). V lost 2 bases, J lost 2 bases, and 7 bases lay in between. This CDR3 has 12 residues. These data originate in a study of T-cell memory formation after mild COVID-19. Each CDR3 protein gets one entry after TCRdb re-called the 5' RACE reads with MiXCR. The sample shows hundreds of thousands of distinct CDR3 sequences, around 15% of them seen only once. The J gene is TRBJ2-7, the V gene TRBV20-1; D is ambiguous. Sequenced input: PBMCs or a T cell subset sorted from them (not recorded which). This receptor was obtained from a man in his late teens or twenties who had mild COVID-19 (a few samples of this study predate the infection). Cell type and time point are not known. As DNA, the CDR3 is TGCAGTGCTAGATCTCCGGCCTACGAGCAGTACTTC. Its protein is CSARSPAYEQYF.